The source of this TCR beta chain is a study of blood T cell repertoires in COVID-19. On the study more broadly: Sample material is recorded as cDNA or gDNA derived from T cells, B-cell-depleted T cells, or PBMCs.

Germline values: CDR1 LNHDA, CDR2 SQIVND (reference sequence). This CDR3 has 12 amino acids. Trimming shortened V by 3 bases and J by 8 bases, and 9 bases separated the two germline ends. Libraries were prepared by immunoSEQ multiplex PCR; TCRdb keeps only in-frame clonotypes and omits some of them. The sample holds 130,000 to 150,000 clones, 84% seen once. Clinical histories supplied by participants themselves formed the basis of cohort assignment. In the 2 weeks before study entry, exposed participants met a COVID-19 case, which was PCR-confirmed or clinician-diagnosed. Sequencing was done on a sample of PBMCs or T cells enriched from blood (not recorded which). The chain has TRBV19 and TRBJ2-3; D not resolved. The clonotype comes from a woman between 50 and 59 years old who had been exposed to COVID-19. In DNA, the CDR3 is TGTGCCAGTAGTATGTTGCCAGGTACGCAGTATTTT. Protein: CASSMLPGTQYF.